These 26 T cell receptor beta chains came from one sample sequenced in a study of blood T cells in healthy people across ages. Combining a sample-barcoded 5' primer with a J-beta primer mix, a second PCR ran for about 7 to 11 cycles. TCRdb re-called the 5' RACE reads through MiXCR, storing one row per CDR3 protein. The table has 1.5 million to 2 million distinct CDR3 sequences, around 50% seen once. Sequenced material: blood. These receptors all stem from a middle-aged woman in good health.

The rearrangement links TRBV4-2 to TRBJ2-1; TRBD2 is a possible D gene (6 bases). Germline V gene data show CDR1 as LGHNA and CDR2 as YNFKEQ. V was trimmed by 1 base and J by 1 base, leaving 11 bases between them. CDR3 length equals 16 residues. The CDR3 sequence is CASSQGISGSYNEQFF. DNA for the CDR3: TGTGCCAGCAGCCAAGGTATAAGCGGGTCCTACAATGAGCAGTTCTTC.

The V and J genes are TRBV15 and TRBJ2-3; 7 bases line up with TRBD2. The CDR3 contains 15 residues. The V segment lost 4 bases and the J segment 4 bases; nucleotides outside the gene matches: 8. Per germline, CDR1 LNHNV and CDR2 YYDKDF (reference sequence). The CDR3 DNA reads TGTGCCACCAGCATTCTGCAGGGAGGGTCAGATACGCAGTATTTT. It encodes CATSILQGGSDTQYF.

This clonotype has only a few counts. The chain has TRBV12-3 or TRBV12-4 and TRBJ2-3; tentative D call: TRBD1 (6 bases). The CDR3 extends over 13 amino acids. Trimming shortened V by 6 bases and J by 5 bases, and 12 bases separated the two germline ends. The CDR3 loop is CASSPQQGDTQYF. The CDR3 DNA is TGTGCCAGCAGCCCTCAACAGGGAGATACGCAGTATTTT.

The chain has TRBV28 and TRBJ2-5; the match to TRBD1 covers 7 bases. The V gene's germline CDR1 is MDHEN and CDR2 SYDVKM. CDR3 length equals 15 residues. V shed 6 bases and J 2 bases; nucleotides not matched to a gene: 9. The CDR3 spells CASRRPGTAQETQYF. CDR3 bases: TGTGCCAGCAGACGTCCGGGGACAGCTCAAGAGACCCAGTACTTC.

The rearrangement joins TRBV20-1 to TRBJ2-5; 10 nucleotides agree with TRBD2. The germline V gene has CDR1 DFQATT and CDR2 SNEGSKA (reference sequence). V lost 0 bases and J lost 5; bases outside the gene matches: 9. The CDR3 extends over 16 amino acids. The CDR3 loop is CSARDASGGPRETQYF. In nucleotides, the CDR3 is TGCAGTGCTAGAGATGCTAGCGGGGGCCCCCGGGAGACCCAGTACTTC.

This clonotype has a handful of counts. The rearrangement joins TRBV20-1 to TRBJ2-1; 8 bases map to TRBD2. V shed 0 bases, J shed 6 bases, and the junction held 1 base outside the gene matches. The CDR3 has 13 amino acids. CDR1 is DFQATT, CDR2 SNEGSKA, per germline (reference sequence). The CDR3 loop is CSARDGRVNEQFF. The CDR3, as DNA: TGCAGTGCTAGAGACGGGAGGGTCAATGAGCAGTTCTTC.

The CDR3 sequence: CASSQGPNPGRETQYF. The CDR3 DNA sequence: TGTGCCAGCAGCCAAGGCCCTAACCCGGGGAGGGAGACCCAGTACTTC. V usage is TRBV14 and J usage is TRBJ2-7; possible D gene TRBD2, 6 bases. The J call may be incorrect, as the DNA end agrees better with TRBJ2-5. This CDR3 spans 16 amino acids. Germline V gene lookup returns CDR1 SGHDN and CDR2 FVKESK.

The chain recombines TRBV7-9 with TRBJ2-7; D is possibly TRBD2 (5 bases). The CDR3 extends over 15 amino acids. V was clipped by 5 bases and J by 5 bases, with 19 bases between them. The V gene's germline CDR1 is SEHNR and CDR2 FQNEAQ (reference sequence). Written as DNA, the CDR3 is TGTGCCAGCAGCACTTTATTACGGGAAAAAGACGAGCAGTACTTC. It codes for CASSTLLREKDEQYF.

This clonotype showed up just once. The chain uses TRBV7-2 and TRBJ1-5; D call uncertain. Germline loops: CDR1 SGHTA, CDR2 FQGNSA. The germline V and J ends were trimmed by 0 bases and 5 bases, with 8 bases remaining between them. This CDR3 has 14 residues. CDR3 sequence (DNA): TGTGCCAGCAGCTTAGCGCTTATATATCAGCCCCAGCATTTT. Protein: CASSLALIYQPQHF.

This clonotype occurred once. This chain joins TRBV20-1 and TRBJ2-6, with 10 positions matching TRBD1. The CDR3 is 15 residues long. Germline loops: CDR1 DFQATT, CDR2 SNEGSKA (reference sequence). Trimming removed 5 bases from V and 4 bases from J; junction bases left unmatched: 5. In DNA form, the CDR3 reads TGCAGTGCTCCCGGGACAGGGGCCGGGGCCAACGTCCTGACTTTC. It encodes CSAPGTGAGANVLTF.

This CDR3 reads CASSQSDSGPYEQYF. DNA of the CDR3: TGTGCCAGCAGCCAGTCGGACAGCGGACCCTACGAGCAGTACTTC. V gene TRBV4-2 combines with J gene TRBJ2-7, with D tentatively TRBD1 (6 bases). CDR1 is LGHNA and CDR2 is YNFKEQ in the germline V gene. V dropped 3 bases and J dropped 2 bases, with 14 bases sitting between them. CDR3 length: 15 residues.

The V and J genes are TRBV5-1 and TRBJ2-5, with unresolved D. The CDR3 contains 16 residues. Looked up from germline, CDR1 is SGHRS and CDR2 is YFSETQ. Trimming pared 0 bases from V and 5 bases from J, leaving 17 bases between. The CDR3 nucleotides read TGCGCCAGCAGCTTGGCGAATTCAGGAAAAACGGAGACCCAGTACTTC. Translated, it gives CASSLANSGKTETQYF.

The chain joins TRBV6-5 to TRBJ2-3; either TRBD1 or TRBD2 may supply D (5 bases each). The CDR3 runs 14 residues. Germline assignment: CDR1 MNHEY and CDR2 SVGAGI. V was pared by 7 bases and J by 2 bases, with 13 bases between. CDR3 protein: CASIGEGHTDTQYF. The CDR3 nucleotides are TGTGCCAGCATAGGCGAGGGGCACACAGATACGCAGTATTTT.

The table lists this clonotype with a few counts. The chain is built from TRBV7-2 and TRBJ2-1, with TRBD2 as a possible D gene (6 bases). The CDR3 runs 16 residues. Germline V gives CDR1 SGHTA, CDR2 FQGNSA. V was trimmed by 5 bases and J by 3 bases, leaving 17 bases between them. CDR3 sequence: CASSPPQRAYYNEQFF. The CDR3 bases are TGTGCCAGCAGCCCTCCCCAGCGGGCCTACTACAATGAGCAGTTCTTC.

V gene TRBV20-1 combines with J gene TRBJ2-1; 11 bases map to TRBD2. After removal of 0 bases from V and 8 bases from J, the junction contained 6 bases not matched to a gene. The CDR3 is 15 residues long. Germline CDR1 DFQATT, CDR2 SNEGSKA (reference sequence). The CDR3: CSARDLTSGGDEQFF. Here the CDR3 DNA reads TGCAGTGCTAGAGATCTCACTAGCGGGGGCGATGAGCAGTTCTTC.

J is TRBJ1-5 and V is TRBV20-1; TRBD1 might be the D (5 bases). The CDR3 contains 14 residues. Per the germline V gene, CDR1 is DFQATT and CDR2 is SNEGSKA (reference sequence). Deletions cut 4 bases from V and 1 base from J, with 11 bases between. In nucleotides, the CDR3 is TGCAGTGCTAAGATGACAGAGAGCAATCAGCCCCAGCATTTT. Its protein product is CSAKMTESNQPQHF.

V gene TRBV7-9 combines with J gene TRBJ2-7; D remains ambiguous. V was trimmed by 3 bases and J by 3 bases, leaving 12 bases between them. Germline loops: CDR1 SEHNR, CDR2 FQNEAQ (reference sequence). This CDR3 region has 14 residues. The CDR3 DNA sequence: TGTGCCAGCAGCTTGACGACTGTTGGCTACGAGCAGTACTTC. This gives the protein CASSLTTVGYEQYF.

V usage is TRBV29-1 and J usage is TRBJ2-5; perhaps TRBD1 as D (5 bases). Germline CDR1 and CDR2: SQVTM and ANQGSEA. The V end was cut by 5 bases, the J end by 11 bases, with 18 bases between. This CDR3 spans 12 amino acids. In DNA, the CDR3 is TGCAGCGTTCTTACAGGATTTAATGAGCAGTACTTC. This gives the protein CSVLTGFNEQYF.

J is TRBJ2-1 and V is TRBV11-2, with 7 bases matching TRBD2. The CDR3 sequence is 17 residues long. Germline loops: CDR1 SGHAT, CDR2 FQNNGV. J lost 9 bases, V lost 5 bases, and 19 bases had no gene match. CDR3 bases: TGTGCCAGCAGCATGGTAACGGGGGGAGTGGGGGTACCTGAGCAGTTCTTC. This translates into CASSMVTGGVGVPEQFF. Complete variable domain (other parts from reference TRBV11-2 and TRBJ2-1): EAGVAQSPRYKIIEKRQSVAFWCNPISGHATLYWYQQILGQGPKLLIQFQNNGVVDDSQLPKDRFSAERLKGVDSTLKIQPAKLEDSAVYLCASSMVTGGVGVPEQFFGPGTRLTVL.

This clonotype was observed a few times. J is TRBJ2-5 and V is TRBV20-1, with TRBD2 matching 7 bases. Germline trimming cut 2 bases from V and 3 bases from J; bases unmatched to any gene: 12. The CDR3 covers 16 residues. The germline gives CDR1 DFQATT, CDR2 SNEGSKA (reference sequence). The CDR3 loop reads CSARRGAGDPKETQYF. In nucleotides, the CDR3 is TGCAGTGCTAGAAGAGGGGCGGGGGACCCCAAAGAGACCCAGTACTTC.

In this sample, this clonotype turned up a few times. The chain recombines TRBV4-3 with TRBJ2-7; 7 bases are shared with TRBD2. J was trimmed by 2 bases and V by 2 bases; bases with no gene match: 3. Germline loops: CDR1 LGHNA, CDR2 YSLEER. This CDR3 spans 14 amino acids. The CDR3 loop is CASSQLAETYEQYF. In nucleotides, the CDR3 is TGCGCCAGCAGCCAACTAGCGGAAACCTACGAGCAGTACTTC.

The chain employs TRBV9 and TRBJ2-1; 11 bases are a match to TRBD2. The V and J ends lost 3 bases and 0 bases, in that order; junction bases with no gene match: 14. Germline loops: CDR1 SGDLS, CDR2 YYNGEE. The CDR3 totals 20 residues. The CDR3 here is CASSALTSGGVKFSYNEQFF. The CDR3 DNA reads as TGTGCCAGCAGCGCCCTCACTAGCGGGGGAGTTAAATTCTCCTACAATGAGCAGTTCTTC.

This clonotype was seen only a few times. V usage is TRBV28 and J usage is TRBJ2-4; perhaps TRBD1 as D (7 bases). Per the germline V gene, CDR1 is MDHEN and CDR2 is SYDVKM. The CDR3 runs 18 residues. Trimming took 6 bases from V and 0 from J, leaving 21 bases between them. The CDR3 region is CASRQRTTGTLAKNIQYF. CDR3 coding DNA: TGTGCCAGCAGACAAAGAACGACAGGGACTTTAGCCAAAAACATTCAGTACTTC.

Turning to this clonotype: An end of the junction differs from the germline gene, which may be a read error. The chain has TRBV4-2 and TRBJ1-2; D may be TRBD1 (5 bases). Looked up from germline, CDR1 is LGHNA and CDR2 is YNFKEQ. This CDR3 is built from 14 residues. The CDR3 is CVSSQDSGGDGYTF. The CDR3 DNA is TGTGTCAGCAGCCAAGATTCGGGAGGGGATGGCTACACCTTC.

The gene calls are TRBV20-1 and TRBJ2-5; 11 bases fit TRBD2. CDR3 length equals 17 residues. Germline CDR1 DFQATT, CDR2 SNEGSKA (reference sequence). V was clipped by 0 bases and J by 2 bases; unmatched bases: 8. The DNA of the CDR3 is TGCAGTGCTAGAGATCGCACTAGCGGGGGCCTACAAGAGACCCAGTACTTC. Its protein product is CSARDRTSGGLQETQYF.

In regard to this clonotype: Mismatch with germline at one junction end may stem from a read error. This chain connects TRBV12-3 or TRBV12-4 to TRBJ1-2; 10 bases agree with TRBD1. This CDR3 has 15 amino acids. CDR3 DNA: TGTACCAGCAGTTCCGGGACAGGGGCTATCTATGGCTACACCTTC. Translating gives CTSSSGTGAIYGYTF.